This TCR beta chain was identified during a study of cytomegalovirus exposure and HLA in healthy donors. Findings and limits, study-wide: In a later analysis, CMV-associated beta chains were mostly HLA-associated, it appeared. Available immune exposure information covered CMV serostatus only.

Germline trimming cut 2 bases from V and 4 bases from J; bases unmatched to any gene: 4. The CDR3 is made up of 15 amino acids. Germline CDR1 is SGHTA and CDR2 is FQGTGA. Regarding this clone: Its cognate antigen is unknown.

PCR was performed using 60 Vbeta and 13 Jbeta primers. Original methodology: Later, roughly 80 million unique TCR beta chains were counted in an analysis, and about 10 million of them were shared. Profiling relied on immunoSEQ multiplex PCR, and the TCRdb table lists in-frame clones only, not all of them. Clone size and the V and J calls come from that table; the DNA yielded D and trimming. The sample has roughly 99,000 clones, over 75% seen once. Sequenced sample: PBMCs. The clonotype originates from a man aged 30-40 years in good health and CMV-seronegative. The chain recombines TRBV7-3 with TRBJ2-7; 11 bases match TRBD1. The CDR3 DNA sequence: TGTGCCAGCAGCTTAGGACAGGGGGCTCAATACGAGCAGTACTTC. Protein sequence: CASSLGQGAQYEQYF.